The clone carrying this T cell receptor beta chain was seen once. The antigen is undetermined. Clones were read by immunoSEQ multiplex PCR, and TCRdb kept only the in-frame ones, dropping some. The sample lists roughly 160,000 clones; roughly nine tenths were seen once. This sample was taken from a study of T cell responses to AZD1222 COVID-19 vaccine. General study points: Repertoire sampling was restricted to post-peak T cell response timepoints. Vaccination with two AZD1222 doses was followed by a rise in Spike-specific TCR breadth and depth. Epitopes outside B.1.351 and B.1.1.7 mutated regions reportedly drew nearly half of spike TCRs.

CDR3 length: 14 residues. Trimming shortened V by 7 bases and J by 1 base, and 13 bases separated the two germline ends. This TCR was sampled from an adult in good health. The sample was peripheral blood, taken on day 0 of AZD1222 vaccination. The rearrangement links TRBV23-1 to TRBJ1-2; maybe TRBD1 (5 bases). TRBV23-1 is filed as an ORF, its function uncertain. CDR3 region: CASTGTYVNYGYTF. For the CDR3, the DNA is TGCGCCAGCACCGGGACGTACGTTAACTATGGCTACACCTTC.